These 2 T cell receptor beta chains share one sample of origin, sequenced in a study of regulatory T cells in long-lasting Graves disease. The time point is: newly diagnosed GD, antithyroid drugs for less than 3 months. PBMCs provided the RNA from which the TCR library was made. HTBI primers from iRepertoire and Arm-PCR of CDR3 regions yielded the TCR beta libraries. TCRdb re-analysed the multiplex PCR reads in MiXCR, keeping a single row per CDR3 protein. The sample lists 530,000 or so distinct CDR3 sequences, 13% seen once, with 8% to 10% in the top ten. The same sample was also studied in work on T cells in Graves' hyperthyroidism and ophthalmopathy.

The sequenced sample was peripheral blood mononuclear cells (PBMCs), obtained at new diagnosis, from a patient treated with antithyroid drugs. Receptor source: a man aged 25-45 years with Graves disease.

The chain links TRBV9 to TRBJ2-7; a weak D match, TRBD2 (5 bases). The CDR3 has 14 amino acids. Trimming pared 0 bases from V and 2 bases from J, leaving 9 bases between. The germline V gene encodes CDR1 SGDLS and CDR2 YYNGEE. CDR3 nucleotide sequence: TGTGCCAGCAGCGTAGATACAGCGGCCTACGAGCAGTACTTC. Translation: CASSVDTAAYEQYF.

This clonotype showed up many times. The rearrangement links TRBV27 to TRBJ2-3; 7 bases map to TRBD2. Germline CDR1 and CDR2: MNHEY and SMNVEV (reference sequence). The CDR3 length is 15 residues. V was clipped by 4 bases and J by 7 bases; unmatched bases: 11. CDR3: CASSSPSGTWYTQYF. The CDR3 region has the DNA TGTGCCAGCAGTTCCCCTAGCGGCACATGGTATACGCAGTATTTT.